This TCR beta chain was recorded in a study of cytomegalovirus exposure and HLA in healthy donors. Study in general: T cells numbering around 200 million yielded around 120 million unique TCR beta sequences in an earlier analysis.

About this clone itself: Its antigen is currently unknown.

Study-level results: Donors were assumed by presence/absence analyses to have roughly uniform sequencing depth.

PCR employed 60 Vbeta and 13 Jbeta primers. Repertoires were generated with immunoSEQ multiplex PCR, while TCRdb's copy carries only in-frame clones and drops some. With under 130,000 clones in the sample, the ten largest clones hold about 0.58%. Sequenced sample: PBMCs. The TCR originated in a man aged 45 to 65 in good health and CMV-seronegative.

The CDR3 region is CASSPASAWDSQFF. In DNA, the CDR3 is TGTGCCAGCAGCCCAGCCTCCGCCTGGGACTCGCAGTTCTTC. The genes are TRBV9 and TRBJ2-1; tentatively, D is TRBD2 (6 bases). The CDR3 is 14 amino acids. Germline assignment: CDR1 SGDLS and CDR2 YYNGEE. The V end lost 4 bases, the J end lost 12 bases, and 20 bases lay between the germline ends.